These 6 T cell receptor beta chains came from one sample sequenced in a study of Graves' ophthalmopathy and Graves' hyperthyroidism. RNA transcripts were the source from which TCR beta CDR3 regions were amplified. The first-round RT-PCR employed HTBI primers together with the Qiagen OneStep RT-PCR kit. A multiplex PCR was then performed as the second round. TCRdb called the multiplex PCR reads again in MiXCR, with one record for every CDR3 protein. The sample records hundreds of thousands of distinct CDR3 sequences, about a fifth being singletons. The sequencing sample was made of peripheral blood. The receptors come from a woman aged 18 to 35 with stable Graves' hyperthyroidism. Some clones in this sample may be carry-over from other donors' samples.

This clonotype was counted at least ten times. V is TRBV6-1 and J is TRBJ2-7, with D perhaps TRBD2 (5 bases). Trimming took 2 bases from V and 6 from J, leaving 17 bases between them. The CDR3 extends over 15 amino acids. The germline gives CDR1 MNHNS, CDR2 SASEGT. CDR3 nucleotide sequence: TGTGCCAGCAGTGAATATAGCGCTAGTGAGTCCGAGCAGTACTTC. Translating it yields CASSEYSASESEQYF.

To note about this clonotype: A much larger clonotype is one base distant, so this may be a read error. The V and J genes are TRBV15 and TRBJ2-5; D might be TRBD2 (5 bases). The CDR3 has 15 residues. Germline CDR1 is LNHNV and CDR2 is YYDKDF (reference sequence). The DNA of the CDR3 is TGTGCCACCAGCGGTCCTCGAGGCGGAGGAGAGACCCACTACTTC. Translation: CATSGPRGGGETHYF.

This clonotype has at least ten counts. The gene calls are TRBV7-2 and TRBJ1-1; a weak D match, TRBD1 (6 bases). Trimming removed 4 bases from V and 4 bases from J, with 16 bases in between. This CDR3 is 15 amino acids long. The germline V gene has CDR1 SGHTA and CDR2 FQGNSA. This chain's CDR3 is CASSYLGQPGTEAFF. For the CDR3, the DNA is TGTGCCAGCAGCTATTTAGGACAGCCTGGCACTGAAGCTTTCTTT.

The sample holds many counts of this clonotype. The chain combines TRBV5-1 with TRBJ1-1; D is ambiguous. The length of the CDR3 is 13 residues. Deletions cut 5 bases from V and 1 base from J, with 9 bases between. From germline, CDR1 is SGHRS and CDR2 YFSETQ. For the CDR3, the DNA is TGCGCCAGCAGTGAACAACCGAACACTGAAGCTTTCTTT. Translation gives CASSEQPNTEAFF.

The chain has TRBV6-2 or TRBV6-3 and TRBJ1-5; D is ambiguous. The CDR3 sequence is 14 residues long. Germline loops: CDR1 MNHEY, CDR2 SVGEGT. Trimming left V 6 bases short and J 5 bases short, with 14 bases between. The CDR3 here is CASSSDGSDQPQHF. CDR3 in DNA: TGTGCCAGCAGCTCGGACGGCAGCGATCAGCCCCAGCATTTT.

This sequence joins TRBV5-1 and TRBJ2-3; 11 nucleotides align to TRBD2. Looked up from germline, CDR1 is SGHRS and CDR2 is YFSETQ. This CDR3 is 15 amino acids long. V trimming: 4 bases; J trimming: 3 bases; junction bases outside the gene matches: 4. DNA for the CDR3: TGCGCCAGCAGCAGGGGACTAGCGGAAACAGATACGCAGTATTTT. Its translation: CASSRGLAETDTQYF.